Following are 13 T cell receptor beta chains from one sample sequenced in a study of cytomegalovirus exposure and HLA in healthy donors. Researchers ran the PCR with 60 Vbeta and 13 Jbeta primers. The repertoire was sequenced with immunoSEQ multiplex PCR; TCRdb's copy has only in-frame clones and lacks some. The table has 150,000 to 200,000 clones, around 68% seen once. Material for sequencing was PBMCs. Receptor source: a man in his forties or fifties in good health and CMV-seronegative.

The CDR3 DNA follows: TGTGCCAGTAGTATCACAGGGCGGAACGGGGAGCTGTTTTTT. It specifies CASSITGRNGELFF. This chain links TRBV19 with TRBJ2-2; D possibly corresponds to TRBD1 (6 bases). From germline, CDR1 is LNHDA and CDR2 SQIVND (reference sequence). The CDR3 is 14 amino acids. V was pared by 3 bases and J by 7 bases, with 12 bases between.

CDR3 in amino acids: CASSITRSQPQHF. In DNA, the CDR3 is TGTGCCAGTAGTATAACCCGGAGTCAGCCCCAGCATTTT. This chain joins TRBV19 and TRBJ1-5, with D unclear. CDR3 length: 13 amino acids. Germline V gene sequence: CDR1 LNHDA, CDR2 SQIVND (reference sequence). V was trimmed by 2 bases and J by 6 bases, leaving 8 bases between them.

This clone occurred once. V usage is TRBV4-3 and J usage is TRBJ2-1; 8 nucleotides match TRBD2. Per germline, CDR1 LGHNA and CDR2 YSLEER. The length of the CDR3 is 16 residues. The junction had 4 bases not matched to a gene; V was cut back by 0 bases and J by 3 bases. The CDR3 loop is CASSQDGSGNYNEQFF. Here the CDR3 DNA reads TGCGCCAGCAGCCAAGATGGTAGCGGGAACTACAATGAGCAGTTCTTC.

This clone was seen a few times. The chain uses TRBV5-1 and TRBJ1-1, with no clear D. Germline V gene lookup returns CDR1 SGHRS and CDR2 YFSETQ. This CDR3 has 15 residues. V shed 0 bases and J shed 5 bases, with 14 bases lying between them. CDR3 in amino acids: CASSLDNGIETEAFF. The CDR3 DNA is TGCGCCAGCAGCTTGGATAACGGGATAGAGACTGAAGCTTTCTTT.

The genes are TRBV9 and TRBJ2-4, with TRBD2 identical over 11 bases. Germline lookup yields CDR1 SGDLS and CDR2 YYNGEE. CDR3 length: 14 amino acids. J gave up 10 bases and V 0 bases, and 3 bases lay outside the gene matches. CDR3 sequence: CASSVAGTSGIQYF. DNA for the CDR3: TGTGCCAGCAGCGTAGCGGGGACTAGCGGTATTCAGTACTTC.

The genes are TRBV6-5 and TRBJ1-4; the match to TRBD1 covers 7 bases. In germline, CDR1 is MNHEY, CDR2 SVGAGI. The CDR3 covers 16 residues. J gave up 6 bases and V 2 bases, and 9 bases lay outside the gene matches. The DNA for the CDR3 is TGTGCCAGCAGTTACCGCTCATACAGGGGAGATGAAAAACTGTTTTTT. It specifies CASSYRSYRGDEKLFF.

The V call is TRBV7-9, the J call TRBJ1-5; 9 bases are a match to TRBD1. Germline assignment: CDR1 SEHNR and CDR2 FQNEAQ (reference sequence). CDR3 length: 19 residues. V dropped 1 base and J dropped 7; count of bases not matched to a gene: 17. The CDR3 DNA sequence: TGTGCCAGCAGCTTAGGGGGGGACAGGGACTTTTGTAGAAGGCAGCCCCAGCATTTT. This codes for CASSLGGDRDFCRRQPQHF.

This sequence joins TRBV21-1 and TRBJ2-2; the table's TRBD1 call for D was not verified on the DNA. TRBV21-1 corresponds to a pseudogene. The CDR3 has 14 amino acids. The CDR3 loop reads CASSDRGYTGELFF. The CDR3, as DNA: TGTGCCAGCAGCGACAGGGGATACACCGGGGAGCTGTTTTTT.

The chain has TRBV13 and TRBJ2-1; 7 bases align to TRBD2. The germline CDR1 and CDR2 sequences are PRHDT and FYEKMQ (reference sequence). With 4 bases clipped from V and 0 bases from J, the junction kept 6 bases outside the gene matches. The CDR3 runs 16 residues. CDR3 sequence (DNA): TGTGCCAGCAGCTCCGGCGGGGGTAGCTCCTACAATGAGCAGTTCTTC. Protein product: CASSSGGGSSYNEQFF.

The sample holds one count of this clone. V and J are TRBV5-1 and TRBJ1-4; 9 nucleotides match TRBD1. Per germline, CDR1 SGHRS and CDR2 YFSETQ. V shed 4 bases, J shed 8 bases, and the junction held 6 bases outside the gene matches. The CDR3 extends over 14 amino acids. The CDR3 DNA sequence: TGCGCCAGCAGCCTCGGACAGGGGAAGGAAAAACTGTTTTTT. Encoded protein: CASSLGQGKEKLFF.

The chain joins TRBV6-1 to TRBJ2-5; TRBD1 might be the D (5 bases). CDR3 length equals 14 residues. Per the germline V gene, CDR1 is MNHNS and CDR2 is SASEGT. Deletions cut 6 bases from V and 4 bases from J, with 15 bases between. The CDR3: CASSPVGARETQYF. CDR3 sequence (DNA): TGTGCCAGCAGCCCCGTTGGGGCGCGAGAGACCCAGTACTTC.

This clone was observed a handful of times. J is TRBJ1-5 and V is TRBV19; D is possibly TRBD1 (5 bases). Germline V gene data show CDR1 as LNHDA and CDR2 as SQIVND (reference sequence). Trimming took off 1 base at V and 5 bases at J, with 9 bases between the two ends. The CDR3 has 14 amino acids. The CDR3 protein is CASSIGREHQPQHF. CDR3 DNA sequence: TGTGCCAGTAGTATAGGCAGGGAACATCAGCCCCAGCATTTT.

CDR3 in amino acids: CAISERATYEQYF. The CDR3 nucleotides read TGTGCCATCAGTGAGCGAGCTACCTACGAGCAGTACTTC. The rearrangement uses TRBV10-3 and TRBJ2-7, with D unresolved. CDR3 length equals 13 residues. Trimming took off 2 bases at V and 2 bases at J, with 7 bases between the two ends. The V gene's germline CDR1 is ENHRY and CDR2 SYGVKD.